This T cell receptor (beta chain) appears in the sequencing data of a study of T-cell reconstitution after alpha-beta-depleted transplantation in children. Points from the study as a whole: Several patients had high TCRbeta diversity at day 60; it came from surviving recipient T cells and thymic progenitors.

J was trimmed by 5 bases and V by 6 bases; bases with no gene match: 4. Germline values: CDR1 SGHRS, CDR2 YFSETQ. This CDR3 is 13 amino acids long. A few counts support this clonotype. Its specificity is unknown. Researchers prepared the TCRbeta library using unique molecular identifiers, the study reports. In TCRdb, the PCR reads were re-called with MiXCR into one record per CDR3 protein. In the table there are 500,000 to 750,000 distinct CDR3 sequences, 25% to 30% of which are singletons. The chain combines TRBV5-1 with TRBJ2-3; TRBD2 matches at 9 bases. Material: PBMCs, obtained before TCRalphabeta/CD19-depleted stem cell transplant. This receptor was taken from a boy in the first two years of life with Wiskott-Aldrich syndrome, due to receive a stem cell transplant. The CDR3: CASNSGRGDTQYF. CDR3 sequence (DNA): TGCGCCAGCAATAGCGGGAGAGGAGATACGCAGTATTTT.